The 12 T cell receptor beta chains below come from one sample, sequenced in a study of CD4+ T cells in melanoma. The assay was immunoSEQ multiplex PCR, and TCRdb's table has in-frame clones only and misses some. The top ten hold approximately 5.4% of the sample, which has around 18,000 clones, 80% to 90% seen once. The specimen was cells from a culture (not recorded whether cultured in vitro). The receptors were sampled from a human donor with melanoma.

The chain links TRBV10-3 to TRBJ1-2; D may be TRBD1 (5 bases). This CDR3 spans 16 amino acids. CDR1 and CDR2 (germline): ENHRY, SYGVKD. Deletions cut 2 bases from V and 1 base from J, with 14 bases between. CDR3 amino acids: CAISEDGHSINYGYTF. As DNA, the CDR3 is TGTGCCATCAGTGAGGACGGACACTCCATTAACTATGGCTACACCTTC.

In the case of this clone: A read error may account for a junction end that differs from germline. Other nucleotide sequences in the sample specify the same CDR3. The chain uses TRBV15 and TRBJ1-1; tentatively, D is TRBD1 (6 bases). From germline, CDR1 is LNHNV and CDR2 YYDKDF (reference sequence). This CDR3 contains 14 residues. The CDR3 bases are TGCGCCACCAGCCTCAAAGGGGGGAACAGGGTGGCTTTCTTT. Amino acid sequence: CATSLKGGNRVAFF.

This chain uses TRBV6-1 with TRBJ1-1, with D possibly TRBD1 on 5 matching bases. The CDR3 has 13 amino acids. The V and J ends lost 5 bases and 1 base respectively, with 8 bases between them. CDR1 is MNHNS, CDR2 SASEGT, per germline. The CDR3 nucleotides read TGTGCCAGCAGTCGAAGGGGGAACACTGAAGCTTTCTTT. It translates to CASSRRGNTEAFF.

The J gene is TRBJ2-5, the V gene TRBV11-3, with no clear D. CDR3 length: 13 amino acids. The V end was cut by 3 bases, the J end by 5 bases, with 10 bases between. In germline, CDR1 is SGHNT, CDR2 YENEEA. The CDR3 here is CASSFRHAETQYF. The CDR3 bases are TGTGCCAGCAGCTTCAGGCATGCGGAGACCCAGTACTTC.

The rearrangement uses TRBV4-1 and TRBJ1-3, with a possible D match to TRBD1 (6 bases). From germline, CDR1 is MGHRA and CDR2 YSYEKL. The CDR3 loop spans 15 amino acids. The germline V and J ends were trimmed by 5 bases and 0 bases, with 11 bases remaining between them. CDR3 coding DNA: TGCGCCAGCAGCATTTGGACAGTCTCTGGAAACACCATATATTTT. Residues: CASSIWTVSGNTIYF.

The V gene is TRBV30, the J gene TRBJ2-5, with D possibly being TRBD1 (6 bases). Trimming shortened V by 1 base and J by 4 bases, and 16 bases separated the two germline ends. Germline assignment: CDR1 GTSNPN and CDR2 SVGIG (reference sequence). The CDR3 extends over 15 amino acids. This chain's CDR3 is CAWSGLQGRGETQYF. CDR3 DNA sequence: TGTGCCTGGAGTGGGCTGCAGGGGCGCGGAGAGACCCAGTACTTC.

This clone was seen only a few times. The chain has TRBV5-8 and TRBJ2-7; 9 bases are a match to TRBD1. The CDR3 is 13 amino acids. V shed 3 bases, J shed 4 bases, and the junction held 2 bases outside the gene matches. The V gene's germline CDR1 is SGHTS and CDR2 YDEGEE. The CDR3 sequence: CASSSDRGYEQYF. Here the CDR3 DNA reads TGTGCCAGCAGCTCCGACAGGGGGTACGAGCAGTACTTC. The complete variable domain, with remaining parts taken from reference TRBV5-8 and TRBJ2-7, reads EAGVTQSPTHLIKTRGQQATLRCSPISGHTSVYWYQQALGLGLQFLLWYDEGEERNRGNFPPRFSGRQFPNYSSELNVNALELEDSALYLCASSSDRGYEQYFGPGTRLTVT.

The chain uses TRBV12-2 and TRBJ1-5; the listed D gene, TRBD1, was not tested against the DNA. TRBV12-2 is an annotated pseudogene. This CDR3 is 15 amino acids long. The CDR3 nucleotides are TGTGCAAGTCGCTGGCGGGACAGGGGCAATCAGCCCCAGCATTTT. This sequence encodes CASRWRDRGNQPQHF.

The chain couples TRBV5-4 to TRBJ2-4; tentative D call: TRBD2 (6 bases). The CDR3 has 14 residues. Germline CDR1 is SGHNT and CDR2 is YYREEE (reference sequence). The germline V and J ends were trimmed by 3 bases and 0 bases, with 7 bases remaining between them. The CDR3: CASSSGGAKNIQYF. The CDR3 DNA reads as TGTGCCAGCAGCTCCGGGGGAGCCAAAAACATTCAGTACTTC.

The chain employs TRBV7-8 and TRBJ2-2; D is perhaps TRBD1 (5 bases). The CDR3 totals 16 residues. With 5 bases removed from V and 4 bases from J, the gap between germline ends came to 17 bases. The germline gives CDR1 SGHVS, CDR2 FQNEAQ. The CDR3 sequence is CASSQGVGPSTGELFF. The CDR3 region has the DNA TGTGCCAGCAGCCAAGGGGTAGGACCTAGCACCGGGGAGCTGTTTTTT.

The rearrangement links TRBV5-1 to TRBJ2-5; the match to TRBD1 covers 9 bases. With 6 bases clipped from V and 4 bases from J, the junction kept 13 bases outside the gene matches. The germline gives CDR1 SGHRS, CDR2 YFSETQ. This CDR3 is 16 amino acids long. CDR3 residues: CASTTTGGASGETQYF. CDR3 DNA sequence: TGCGCCAGCACTACCACAGGGGGCGCTTCGGGAGAGACCCAGTACTTC.

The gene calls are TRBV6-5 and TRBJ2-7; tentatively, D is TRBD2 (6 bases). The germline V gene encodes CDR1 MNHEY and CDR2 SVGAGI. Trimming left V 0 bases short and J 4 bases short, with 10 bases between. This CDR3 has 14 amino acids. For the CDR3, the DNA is TGTGCCAGCAGTTACTCGGCAGGGACTTACGAGCAGTACTTC. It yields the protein CASSYSAGTYEQYF.